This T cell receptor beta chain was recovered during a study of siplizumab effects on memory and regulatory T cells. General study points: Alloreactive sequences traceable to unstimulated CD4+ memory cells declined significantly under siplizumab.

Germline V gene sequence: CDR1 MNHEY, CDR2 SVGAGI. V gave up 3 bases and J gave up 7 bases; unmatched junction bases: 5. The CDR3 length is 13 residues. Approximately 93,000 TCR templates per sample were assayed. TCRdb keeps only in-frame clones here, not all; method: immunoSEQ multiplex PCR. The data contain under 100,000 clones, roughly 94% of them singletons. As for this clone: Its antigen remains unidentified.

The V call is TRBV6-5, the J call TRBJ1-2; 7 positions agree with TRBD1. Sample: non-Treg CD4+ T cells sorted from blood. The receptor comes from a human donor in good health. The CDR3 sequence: CASSYSRGLGYTF. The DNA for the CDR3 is TGTGCCAGCAGTTATTCAAGGGGGCTTGGCTACACCTTC.